The T cell receptor (beta chain) under discussion was sequenced for a study of T cell responses to AZD1222 COVID-19 vaccine. Study conclusions and caveats: Two AZD1222 doses significantly raised spike-specific TCR breadth and depth over controls.

CDR1 and CDR2 (germline): SGHTA, FQGTGA. The CDR3 is made up of 13 amino acids. The V end was cut by 3 bases, the J end by 1 base, with 6 bases between. As to this clone: Its antigen is not identified.

Assay used: immunoSEQ multiplex PCR; TCRdb lists only in-frame clones, some missing. The sample includes more than 95,000 clones, more than 85% of them seen just once. The TCR originated in an adult in good health. J is TRBJ2-5 and V is TRBV7-3, with D perhaps TRBD1 or TRBD2 (5 bases each). The sequenced sample was peripheral blood, obtained on day 0 of AZD1222 vaccination. CDR3 nucleotide sequence: TGTGCCAGCAGCTTCGGGGCCCAAGAGACCCAGTACTTC. Protein: CASSFGAQETQYF.